A single sample is the source of the 9 T cell receptor beta chains below, sequenced in a study of blood T cells in healthy people across ages. Together with a sample-barcoded 5' primer, a J-beta primer mix was included in a second PCR lasting about 7 to 11 cycles. One entry per CDR3 protein, called by TCRdb with MiXCR from the 5' RACE reads. The sample lists roughly 1,500,000 distinct CDR3 sequences, around 36% occurring once. Sequenced input: blood. Source of these receptors: a woman aged 25 to 39 in good health.

This clonotype was picked up a small number of times. The chain recombines TRBV6-2 or TRBV6-3 with TRBJ2-4, with TRBD2 matching over 7 bases. The germline gives CDR1 MNHEY, CDR2 SVGEGT. V was pared by 5 bases and J by 13 bases, with 17 bases of the junction left unmatched. The CDR3 has 15 amino acids. The CDR3 nucleotides are TGTGCCAGCAGTCTCAGGCAATCCGGGACTAAGGGCCAGTACTTC. Translating it yields CASSLRQSGTKGQYF.

The V call is TRBV6-1, the J call TRBJ1-2, with TRBD1 identical over 8 bases. Germline lookup yields CDR1 MNHNS and CDR2 SASEGT. The ends lost 6 bases at V and 2 bases at J; junction bases unmatched: 5. The CDR3 totals 14 residues. The CDR3 reads CASRAGGRNYGYTF. CDR3 DNA: TGTGCCAGCAGAGCAGGGGGCAGGAACTATGGCTACACCTTC.

A few counts support this clonotype. This chain connects TRBV7-9 to TRBJ2-1; 9 bases line up with TRBD2. J lost 1 base, V lost 4 bases, and 5 bases had no gene match. Germline values: CDR1 SEHNR, CDR2 FQNEAQ (reference sequence). This CDR3 is built from 16 residues. This chain's CDR3 is CASSSPSGRSYNEQFF. The CDR3 DNA is TGTGCCAGCAGCTCACCGAGCGGGAGGTCCTACAATGAGCAGTTCTTC.

This rearrangement joins TRBV10-3 to TRBJ2-5; 9 bases map to TRBD1. The germline gives CDR1 ENHRY, CDR2 SYGVKD. Germline trimming cut 2 bases from V and 4 bases from J; bases unmatched to any gene: 5. This CDR3 has 15 amino acids. CDR3 sequence (DNA): TGTGCCATCAGTGAGGACAGGGGGTCGGGAGAGACCCAGTACTTC. Residues: CAISEDRGSGETQYF.

This clonotype showed up just a few times. The rearrangement uses TRBV19 and TRBJ2-3; a possible D gene is TRBD2 (6 bases). The ends were cut back, 1 base at V and 0 bases at J, with 11 bases in the middle. The CDR3 loop spans 16 amino acids. Germline CDR1 reads LNHDA; CDR2 reads SQIVND (reference sequence). CDR3 DNA: TGTGCCAGTAGTATAGGCTTGGGACTGAGCACAGATACGCAGTATTTT. Translating it yields CASSIGLGLSTDTQYF.

This chain links TRBV7-3 with TRBJ2-3; D is ambiguous. The V and J ends lost 4 bases and 6 bases respectively, with 11 bases between them. The CDR3 runs 13 residues. CDR1 is SGHTA, CDR2 FQGTGA, per germline. As DNA, the CDR3 is TGTGCCAGCAGCTCCCCGCCCGGGGATACGCAGTATTTT. It specifies CASSSPPGDTQYF.

The rearrangement joins TRBV7-9 to TRBJ2-3; D is uncertain. Germline-derived CDR1 and CDR2 are SEHNR and FQNEAQ (reference sequence). CDR3 size: 15 residues. The V gene lost 1 base and the J gene lost 4 bases, with 12 bases spanning the gap. This CDR3 reads CASSLEGMWADTQYF. The DNA for the CDR3 is TGTGCCAGCAGCTTAGAGGGTATGTGGGCAGATACGCAGTATTTT. Combining the CDR3 with reference TRBV7-9 and TRBJ2-3 gives the whole variable domain DTGVSQNPRHKITKRGQNVTFRCDPISEHNRLYWYRQTLGQGPEFLTYFQNEAQLEKSRLLSDRFSAERPKGSFSTLEIQRTEQGDSAMYLCASSLEGMWADTQYFGPGTRLTVL.

The V and J genes are TRBV7-3 and TRBJ2-6; TRBD1 aligns across 11 bases. Losses at the gene ends were 8 bases for V and 4 bases for J; bases not matched to a gene: 10. This CDR3 is 17 amino acids long. Germline lookup yields CDR1 SGHTA and CDR2 FQGTGA. CDR3 nucleotide sequence: TGTGCCAGCGGCCCCAGGGACAGGGGGTCCGGGGCCAACGTCCTGACTTTC. This sequence encodes CASGPRDRGSGANVLTF.

This clonotype was seen repeatedly, ten times or more. This chain joins TRBV7-9 and TRBJ2-7, with 7 bases lining up with TRBD1. Germline lookup yields CDR1 SEHNR and CDR2 FQNEAQ (reference sequence). This CDR3 region has 15 residues. The trim removed 3 bases at V and 0 bases at J, leaving 5 bases unmatched. CDR3 sequence: CASSFEGGFSYEQYF. In DNA, the CDR3 is TGTGCCAGCAGCTTTGAAGGGGGCTTCTCCTACGAGCAGTACTTC. Drawing the rest from reference TRBV7-9 and TRBJ2-7, the complete variable domain is DTGVSQNPRHKITKRGQNVTFRCDPISEHNRLYWYRQTLGQGPEFLTYFQNEAQLEKSRLLSDRFSAERPKGSFSTLEIQRTEQGDSAMYLCASSFEGGFSYEQYFGPGTRLTVT.